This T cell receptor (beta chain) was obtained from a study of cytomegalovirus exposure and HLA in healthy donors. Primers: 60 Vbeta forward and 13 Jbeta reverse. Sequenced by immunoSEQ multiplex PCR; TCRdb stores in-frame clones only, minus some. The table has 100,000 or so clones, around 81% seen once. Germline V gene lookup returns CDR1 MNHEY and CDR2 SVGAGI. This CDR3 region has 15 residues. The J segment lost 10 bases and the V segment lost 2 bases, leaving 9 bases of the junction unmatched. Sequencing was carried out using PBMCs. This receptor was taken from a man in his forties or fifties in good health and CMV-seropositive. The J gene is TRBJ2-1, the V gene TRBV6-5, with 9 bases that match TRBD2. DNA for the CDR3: TGTGCCAGCAGTTACAATGCGGGGGGGCCGAGGGAGCAGTTCTTC. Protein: CASSYNAGGPREQFF.